A single sample is the source of the 11 T cell receptor beta chains below, sequenced in a study of T-cell reconstitution after alpha-beta-depleted transplantation in children. Preparation of the TCRbeta library involved a method that used unique molecular identifiers. TCRdb reprocessed the PCR reads with MiXCR, giving one entry per CDR3 protein. The table has under 750,000 distinct CDR3 sequences, 23% seen once. This specimen was PBMCs, mostly from graft donor cells, taken 360 days after TCRalphabeta/CD19-depleted stem cell transplant. Source of these receptors: a boy less than two years old who had a stem cell transplant for acute myeloid leukemia, so the T cells may come from the graft donor.

This clonotype occurred a few times. The chain combines TRBV30 with TRBJ1-5; D possibly corresponds to TRBD1 (6 bases). The V gene's germline CDR1 is GTSNPN and CDR2 SVGIG (reference sequence). Trimming stripped 0 bases from V and 6 bases from J, with 9 bases between. The CDR3 loop spans 13 amino acids. CDR3 sequence (DNA): TGTGCCTGGAGTGTAGGGGGGGCTCAGCCCCAGCATTTT. As protein: CAWSVGGAQPQHF. Looking up the rest from reference TRBV30 and TRBJ1-5 gives the full variable domain: SQTIHQWPATLVQPVGSPLSLECTVEGTSNPNLYWYRQAAGRGLQLLFYSVGIGQISSEVPQNLSASRPQDRQFILSSKKLLLSDSGFYLCAWSVGGAQPQHFGDGTRLSIL.

This clonotype showed up just a few times. This chain uses TRBV5-1 with TRBJ2-7, with D perhaps TRBD1 or TRBD2 (6 bases each). The germline V gene has CDR1 SGHRS and CDR2 YFSETQ. Trimming removed 4 bases at V and 0 bases at J, with 20 bases between. There are 17 residues in the CDR3. The CDR3 protein is CASSPGLRGASSYEQYV. CDR3 DNA: TGCGCCAGCAGCCCGGGACTTAGGGGGGCGAGCTCCTACGAGCAGTACGTC.

This clonotype showed up just once. The CDR3 sequence: CSARRNTGGAGGSNQPQHF. Here the CDR3 DNA reads TGCAGTGCTAGGAGAAATACAGGGGGCGCGGGGGGTAGCAATCAGCCCCAGCATTTT. The chain links TRBV20-1 to TRBJ1-5; 9 bases map to TRBD1. The CDR3 has 19 amino acids. CDR1 and CDR2 (germline): DFQATT, SNEGSKA (reference sequence). The V gene end was trimmed by 3 bases and the J gene end by 0 bases; junction bases not matched to a gene: 15.

This chain's CDR3 is CSARDSAAVSTDTQYF. For the CDR3, the DNA is TGCAGTGCTAGAGATTCCGCGGCGGTTAGCACAGATACGCAGTATTTT. The rearrangement joins TRBV20-1 to TRBJ2-3, with unresolved D. CDR1 and CDR2 from the germline V gene are DFQATT and SNEGSKA (reference sequence). This CDR3 comprises 16 residues. Between the trimmed V and J ends, which lost 0 bases and 0 bases, there was a span of 13 bases.

The CDR3 region is CATQTGQPTGELFF. The CDR3 DNA follows: TGTGCCACCCAGACGGGACAACCCACCGGGGAGCTGTTTTTT. The chain joins TRBV24-1 to TRBJ2-2; a possible D gene is TRBD1 (6 bases). Germline V CDR1 and CDR2: KGHDR, SFDVKD. V was shortened by 9 bases and J by 4 bases, with 14 bases between the two germline ends. The CDR3 is made up of 14 amino acids.

In its sample, this clonotype was seen many times. CDR3: CSARRGGMNTEAFF. The CDR3 region has the DNA TGCAGCGCTAGGAGGGGGGGGATGAACACTGAAGCTTTCTTT. V and J are TRBV29-1 and TRBJ1-1; a weak D match, TRBD1 (6 bases). V lost 7 bases and J lost 0, with 15 bases in between. There are 14 residues in the CDR3. The V gene's germline CDR1 is SQVTM and CDR2 ANQGSEA.

This rearrangement joins TRBV2 to TRBJ1-2, with 7 nucleotides matching TRBD1. V trimming: 6 bases; J trimming: 3 bases; junction bases outside the gene matches: 10. The CDR3 covers 15 residues. Per the germline V gene, CDR1 is SNHLY and CDR2 is FYNNEI. The CDR3, as DNA: TGTGCCAGCAGCGTTGGGCCAGGGGGGGACTATGGCTACACCTTC. This codes for CASSVGPGGDYGYTF. Supplemented by reference TRBV2 and TRBJ1-2, the full variable domain reads EPEVTQTPSHQVTQMGQEVILRCVPISNHLYFYWYRQILGQKVEFLVSFYNNEISEKSEIFDDQFSVERPDGSNFTLKIRSTKLEDSAMYFCASSVGPGGDYGYTFGSGTRLTVV.

In its sample, this clonotype was seen many times. The chain carries TRBV20-1 and TRBJ2-1; D uncertain. Germline CDR1 and CDR2: DFQATT and SNEGSKA (reference sequence). Trimming pared 5 bases from V and 7 bases from J, leaving 9 bases between. The CDR3 is 11 residues long. Here the CDR3 reads CSAPSVNEQFF. CDR3 DNA: TGCAGTGCTCCCTCGGTTAATGAGCAGTTCTTC.

This chain uses TRBV6-5 with TRBJ2-2; D call uncertain. Deletions cut 9 bases from V and 6 bases from J, with 14 bases between. This CDR3 is built from 13 residues. From germline, CDR1 is MNHEY and CDR2 SVGAGI. CDR3 protein: CASSLDRAGELFF. In DNA, the CDR3 is TGTGCCAGTAGCTTAGATAGGGCCGGGGAGCTGTTTTTT.

This chain links TRBV3-1 with TRBJ2-1; 12 bases are shared with TRBD1. CDR3 length: 15 amino acids. Germline V gives CDR1 LGHDT, CDR2 YNNKEL (reference sequence). Trimming took 5 bases from V and 10 from J; bases not matched to a gene: 9. CDR3 sequence reads: CASSDRDRGPREQFF. CDR3 coding DNA: TGTGCCAGCAGCGACCGGGACAGGGGGCCAAGGGAGCAGTTCTTC.

In this sample, this clonotype turned up many times. The chain employs TRBV20-1 and TRBJ2-1; 7 nucleotides align to TRBD2. The ends lost 8 bases at V and 5 bases at J; junction bases unmatched: 9. Per the germline V gene, CDR1 is DFQATT and CDR2 is SNEGSKA (reference sequence). This CDR3 comprises 13 residues. The CDR3 protein is CSSLGLKHNEQFF. The CDR3 region has the DNA TGCAGTTCCTTGGGACTAAAACACAATGAGCAGTTCTTC.